Shown below are 30 T cell receptor beta chains from a single sample sequenced in a study of human T cells and chemical hapten exposure (dated by TCRdb to the early 2020s). Libraries were constructed by RACE. Sequencing relied on a NextSeq 500. TCRdb reworked the public reads: Q25 trimming with fastp, MiXCR clone assembly, productive beta chains retained. A single entry per CDR3 protein holds the most common genes and DNA from its merged rows. In this sample the table shows 340,000 or so distinct CDR3 sequences, around 7% of which occur a single time. Around 8.4% of the sample is in the top ten clones. The time point label, read with the paper, signifies: patch test 1, 2 weeks after DPC sensitization. The sample's treatment or condition label is to be understood as: therapeutic diphenylcyclopropenone sensitization with weekly scalp DPC. Material: whole blood, obtained in connection with sensitization to the hapten diphenylcyclopropenone (DPC). The receptors come from a young woman with alopecia areata. Some clones in this sample may be carry-over from other donors' samples.

CDR3 amino acids: CASSYSMGQQAFF. The CDR3 region has the DNA TGTGCCAGCAGTTACTCGATGGGACAGCAAGCTTTCTTT. The chain joins TRBV6-5 to TRBJ1-1; 7 bases agree with TRBD1. With V trimmed by 0 bases and J by 9 bases, 4 bases remained unmatched. CDR1 is MNHEY and CDR2 is SVGAGI in the germline V gene. The length of the CDR3 is 13 residues.

This clonotype appeared many times. The chain combines TRBV9 with TRBJ1-6; 10 bases map to TRBD1. Germline loops: CDR1 SGDLS, CDR2 YYNGEE. The ends lost 3 bases at V and 5 bases at J; junction bases unmatched: 5. This CDR3 has 16 amino acids. The DNA of the CDR3 is TGTGCCAGCAGCGCGCGACAGGGGGCGGATAATTCACCCCTCCACTTT. Translation gives CASSARQGADNSPLHF.

This clonotype occurred a few times. The chain carries TRBV27 and TRBJ1-6, with TRBD1 matching 7 bases. V was clipped by 7 bases and J by 8 bases; unmatched bases: 2. This CDR3 has 12 amino acids. Germline V gene sequence: CDR1 MNHEY, CDR2 SMNVEV (reference sequence). This CDR3 is CASNTGDSPLHF. The DNA for the CDR3 is TGTGCCAGCAACACAGGGGATTCACCCCTCCACTTT.

This clonotype was seen just once. This chain joins TRBV9 and TRBJ1-1; D uncertain. With 7 bases removed from V and 3 bases from J, the gap between germline ends came to 16 bases. The germline V gene encodes CDR1 SGDLS and CDR2 YYNGEE. This CDR3 region has 14 residues. CDR3 loop: CASSREWSDTEAFF. As DNA, the CDR3 is TGTGCCAGCTCACGTGAATGGTCCGACACTGAAGCTTTCTTT.

This clonotype has more than one count but fewer than ten. V and J are TRBV18 and TRBJ2-5; no clear D gene. Germline CDR1 KGHSH, CDR2 LQKENI. V lost 6 bases, J lost 1 base, and 15 bases lay in between. The CDR3 is 15 amino acids. DNA for the CDR3: TGTGCCAGCTCCCCGATGGAAAACGTCCAAGAGACCCAGTACTTC. Encoded protein: CASSPMENVQETQYF.

This clonotype occurred many times. The chain combines TRBV7-2 with TRBJ2-3, with TRBD2 matching 8 bases. After removal of 2 bases from V and 0 bases from J, the junction contained 7 bases not matched to a gene. CDR3 length equals 17 residues. The germline CDR1 and CDR2 sequences are SGHTA and FQGNSA. CDR3 bases: TGTGCCAGCAGCTTACAGTTGACGGGGGGGAGCACAGATACGCAGTATTTT. It encodes CASSLQLTGGSTDTQYF.

CDR3 bases: TGTGCCAGCAGCTTGGACAGCGGGGACGGCGTCCTGACTTTC. Amino acids: CASSLDSGDGVLTF. The chain links TRBV7-6 to TRBJ2-6; maybe TRBD2 (7 bases). The germline V and J ends were trimmed by 3 bases and 12 bases, with 15 bases remaining between them. The CDR3 contains 14 residues. Germline CDR1 reads SGHVS; CDR2 reads FNYEAQ.

A few counts support this clonotype. This chain connects TRBV4-3 to TRBJ2-1, with D unclear. The germline V and J ends were trimmed by 3 bases and 6 bases, with 21 bases remaining between them. CDR3 length equals 17 residues. The germline gives CDR1 LGHNA, CDR2 YSLEER. This chain's CDR3 is CASSHLSAGPRTNEQFF. The CDR3 DNA is TGCGCCAGCAGCCACCTCTCTGCCGGGCCTCGAACCAATGAGCAGTTCTTC.

For the CDR3, the DNA is TGTGCCAGCAGCTTGGAGGAACCAGCTAACTATGGCTACACCTTC. Its protein is CASSLEEPANYGYTF. V and J are TRBV5-6 and TRBJ1-2; no definite D call. V gave up 0 bases and J gave up 0 bases, with 9 bases separating them. The CDR3 totals 15 residues. Germline lookup yields CDR1 SGHDT and CDR2 YYEEEE.

The chain carries TRBV29-1 and TRBJ1-1; the match to TRBD1 covers 7 bases. Germline V gene sequence: CDR1 SQVTM, CDR2 ANQGSEA. The CDR3 consists of 14 residues. As DNA, the CDR3 is TGCGGGGGTAGGGGGCCAGGGATGAACACTGAAGCTTTCTTT. Translating gives CGGRGPGMNTEAFF. The full variable domain, in which reference TRBV29-1 and TRBJ1-1 provide the parts outside the CDR3, is SAVISQKPSRDICQRGTSLTIQCQVDSQVTMMFWYRQQPGQSLTLIATANQGSEATYESGFVIDKFPISRPNLTFSTLTVSNMSPEDSSIYLCGGRGPGMNTEAFFGQGTRLTVV.

In its sample, this clonotype was seen a few times. V usage is TRBV5-5 and J usage is TRBJ2-1, with a possible D match to TRBD2 (6 bases). The V gene lost 4 bases and the J gene lost 7 bases, with 12 bases spanning the gap. CDR3 size: 13 residues. Germline V gene lookup returns CDR1 SGHKS and CDR2 YYEKEE (reference sequence). The CDR3 DNA sequence: TGTGCCAGCAGCCATATCGCGGGGAATGAGCAGTTCTTC. Its translation is CASSHIAGNEQFF.

This clonotype has a count of ten or more. V gene TRBV28 combines with J gene TRBJ1-1; no firm D call. This CDR3 spans 16 amino acids. V was shortened by 2 bases and J by 0 bases, with 13 bases between the two germline ends. Per germline, CDR1 MDHEN and CDR2 SYDVKM. CDR3 sequence reads: CASSLLRLRMNTEAFF. As DNA, the CDR3 is TGTGCCAGCAGTTTACTCCGACTACGTATGAACACTGAAGCTTTCTTT.

Many counts were recorded for this clonotype. The CDR3 loop is CASSQDRRDREPQHF. CDR3 in DNA: TGTGCCAGCAGCCAAGATCGGCGGGACAGAGAGCCCCAGCATTTT. This rearrangement joins TRBV4-2 to TRBJ1-5; 7 bases align to TRBD1. V shed 0 bases, J shed 8 bases, and the junction held 7 bases outside the gene matches. This CDR3 region has 15 residues. The V gene's germline CDR1 is LGHNA and CDR2 YNFKEQ.

This clonotype has at least ten counts. The chain joins TRBV13 to TRBJ1-5; the D is unclear. This CDR3 is built from 12 residues. V lost 4 bases, J lost 3 bases, and 4 bases lay in between. Germline V CDR1 and CDR2: PRHDT, FYEKMQ (reference sequence). The CDR3 here is CASSSNNQPQHF. The CDR3 nucleotides are TGTGCCAGCAGCTCGAACAATCAGCCCCAGCATTTT.

This clonotype was observed a few times. This chain connects TRBV12-5 to TRBJ1-1, with 8 positions matching TRBD1. Germline V lookup: CDR1 LGHNT, CDR2 FRNRAP. The CDR3 contains 16 residues. V gave up 1 base and J gave up 6 bases; unmatched junction bases: 10. CDR3 sequence reads: CASGLDPDRAGPEAFF. CDR3 bases: TGTGCTAGTGGTTTGGACCCGGACAGGGCCGGGCCTGAAGCTTTCTTT.

The V gene is TRBV18, the J gene TRBJ1-1; D might be TRBD1 (6 bases). CDR3 length: 17 amino acids. The germline CDR1 and CDR2 sequences are KGHSH and LQKENI. Trimming removed 2 bases at V and 6 bases at J, with 22 bases between. As DNA, the CDR3 is TGTGCCAGCTCACCAGTTCGTGAGGGCAGGGGAATCGCTGAAGCTTTCTTT. Its protein is CASSPVREGRGIAEAFF.

V is TRBV19 and J is TRBJ2-5, with 10 nucleotides matching TRBD1. The CDR3 has 13 amino acids. CDR1 and CDR2 from the germline V gene are LNHDA and SQIVND (reference sequence). The V and J ends lost 5 bases and 4 bases, in that order; junction bases with no gene match: 1. The CDR3 protein is CASSWTGGETQYF. CDR3 nucleotides: TGTGCCAGTAGTTGGACAGGGGGAGAGACCCAGTACTTC.

This chain uses TRBV6-2 or TRBV6-3 with TRBJ1-3; 8 nucleotides agree with TRBD1. J was trimmed by 0 bases and V by 2 bases; bases with no gene match: 6. The CDR3 loop spans 17 amino acids. From germline, CDR1 is MNHEY and CDR2 SVGEGT. In nucleotides, the CDR3 is TGTGCCAGCAGTTACGGGACAGGCGCCCGCTCTGGAAACACCATATATTTT. Translated: CASSYGTGARSGNTIYF.

This clonotype was picked up many times. The V and J genes are TRBV3-1 and TRBJ2-1; tentative D call: TRBD2 (6 bases). The CDR3 covers 17 residues. The germline V and J ends were trimmed by 2 bases and 6 bases, with 20 bases remaining between them. Germline assignment: CDR1 LGHDT and CDR2 YNNKEL (reference sequence). As DNA, the CDR3 is TGTGCCAGCAGCCAACATGTAGGGGCCAGGGAGGCCAATGAGCAGTTCTTC. It encodes CASSQHVGAREANEQFF.

This clonotype has more than one count but fewer than ten. V is TRBV9 and J is TRBJ2-3; no clear D. This CDR3 spans 13 amino acids. The germline V and J ends were trimmed by 1 base and 5 bases, with 8 bases remaining between them. CDR1 is SGDLS, CDR2 YYNGEE, per germline. DNA for the CDR3: TGTGCCAGCAGCGTATTTGTAGGAGATACGCAGTATTTT. Residues: CASSVFVGDTQYF.

This clonotype has at least ten counts. The genes are TRBV15 and TRBJ2-6; a possible D gene is TRBD2 (5 bases). The CDR3 has 17 amino acids. The germline gives CDR1 LNHNV, CDR2 YYDKDF (reference sequence). Trimming took off 1 base at V and 2 bases at J, with 12 bases between the two ends. CDR3 loop: CATSRGFRGAGANVLTF. In nucleotides, the CDR3 is TGTGCCACCAGCAGAGGCTTTCGGGGTGCTGGGGCCAACGTCCTGACTTTC.

This chain uses TRBV4-3 with TRBJ2-1; D unresolved. This CDR3 is 13 amino acids long. The V end was cut by 6 bases, the J end by 10 bases, with 16 bases between. Looked up from germline, CDR1 is LGHNA and CDR2 is YSLEER. CDR3 amino acids: CASRDQSSGEQFF. CDR3 bases: TGCGCCAGCAGGGACCAATCCTCCGGGGAGCAGTTCTTC.

The chain employs TRBV2 and TRBJ1-4, with no clear D. Germline CDR1 SNHLY, CDR2 FYNNEI. V lost 1 base and J 11 bases, leaving 11 bases between the germline ends. CDR3 length: 13 residues. CDR3 amino acids: CASSEDLGVKLFF. The DNA for the CDR3 is TGTGCCAGCAGTGAAGACCTTGGCGTTAAACTGTTTTTT.

The CDR3 reads CASSQNGGGAGDTQYF. CDR3 nucleotides: TGTGCCAGCAGCCAGAACGGCGGGGGGGCCGGAGATACGCAGTATTTT. This chain connects TRBV3-1 to TRBJ2-3; 9 bases fit TRBD2. V trimming: 3 bases; J trimming: 5 bases; junction bases outside the gene matches: 9. This CDR3 region has 16 residues. Germline CDR1 LGHDT, CDR2 YNNKEL (reference sequence).

The table lists this clonotype with a few counts. This rearrangement joins TRBV6-1 to TRBJ2-4; 7 bases align to TRBD1. Germline V gene data show CDR1 as MNHNS and CDR2 as SASEGT. The CDR3 is made up of 17 amino acids. Trimming at V came to 6 bases and at J to 0 bases, leaving 11 bases not matched to a gene. The CDR3 sequence: CASRDWDRALAKNIQYF. The CDR3 DNA is TGTGCCAGCAGGGATTGGGACAGAGCTCTAGCCAAAAACATTCAGTACTTC.

The chain employs TRBV11-2 and TRBJ2-7; the D gene could be TRBD1 or TRBD2 (5 bases each). The CDR3 is 13 residues long. Trimming left V 8 bases short and J 5 bases short, with 16 bases between. The germline gives CDR1 SGHAT, CDR2 FQNNGV. CDR3 in amino acids: CASGSGPANEQYF. For the CDR3, the DNA is TGTGCCAGCGGTTCGGGGCCTGCAAACGAGCAGTACTTC. Complete variable domain (other parts from reference TRBV11-2 and TRBJ2-7): EAGVAQSPRYKIIEKRQSVAFWCNPISGHATLYWYQQILGQGPKLLIQFQNNGVVDDSQLPKDRFSAERLKGVDSTLKIQPAKLEDSAVYLCASGSGPANEQYFGPGTRLTVT.

Ten or more counts support this clonotype. This rearrangement joins TRBV29-1 to TRBJ2-1, with TRBD1 matching 9 bases. This CDR3 has 15 residues. Germline V gene sequence: CDR1 SQVTM, CDR2 ANQGSEA. J lost 6 bases, V lost 2 bases, and 8 bases had no gene match. Here the CDR3 reads CSVELRRQGGNEQFF. The CDR3 DNA is TGCAGCGTTGAACTCCGGAGACAGGGGGGCAATGAGCAGTTCTTC.

The chain uses TRBV12-3 or TRBV12-4 and TRBJ1-2; D is undetermined. V lost 7 bases and J lost 8, with 17 bases in between. The CDR3 totals 13 residues. The CDR3 region has the DNA TGTGCCAGCACCAATAGCCGTGGTAGCGGCTACACCTTC. Translating it yields CASTNSRGSGYTF.

This clonotype was picked up many times. The rearrangement uses TRBV3-1 and TRBJ2-3; 8 positions match TRBD2. The CDR3 consists of 14 residues. In germline, CDR1 is LGHDT, CDR2 YNNKEL (reference sequence). With V trimmed by 4 bases and J by 2 bases, 2 bases remained unmatched. The CDR3 here is CASSLAGPTDTQYF. The CDR3 DNA reads as TGTGCCAGCAGCCTAGCGGGGCCCACAGATACGCAGTATTTT.

This clonotype was counted a few times. DNA for the CDR3: TGTGCCAGCAGCTTGGGTTTTGCAGATACGCAGTATTTT. Translated, it gives CASSLGFADTQYF. The chain links TRBV5-6 to TRBJ2-3; no definite D call. Germline CDR1 is SGHDT and CDR2 is YYEEEE. The CDR3 consists of 13 residues. Trimming shortened V by 0 bases and J by 4 bases, and 6 bases separated the two germline ends.